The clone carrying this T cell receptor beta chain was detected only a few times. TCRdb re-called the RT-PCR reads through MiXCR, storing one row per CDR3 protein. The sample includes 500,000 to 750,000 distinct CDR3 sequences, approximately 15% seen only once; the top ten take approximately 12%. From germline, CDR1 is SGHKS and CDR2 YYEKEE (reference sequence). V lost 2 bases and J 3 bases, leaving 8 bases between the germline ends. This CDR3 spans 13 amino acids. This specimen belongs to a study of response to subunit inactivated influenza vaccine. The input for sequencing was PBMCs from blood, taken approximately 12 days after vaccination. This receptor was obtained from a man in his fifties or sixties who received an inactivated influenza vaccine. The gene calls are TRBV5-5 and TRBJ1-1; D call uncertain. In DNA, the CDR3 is TGTGCCAGCAGCTTAGCAAGCCACACTGAAGCTTTCTTT. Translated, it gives CASSLASHTEAFF.